The clone carrying this T cell receptor (beta chain) was picked up one time. Its antigen remains unidentified. These data belong to a study of CD8 T cells in Susac syndrome. Random hexamers were used to reverse transcribe the RNA input (roughly 0.5 to 1 ug). TCRdb re-analysed the immunoSEQ multiplex PCR reads in MiXCR, keeping a single row per CDR3 protein. The table lists about 140,000 distinct CDR3 sequences, about 95% of them singletons, with over 0.09% in the top ten. The multiple sclerosis controls comprised treatment-naive patients whose relapsing-remitting disease was stable or active. Purification of the CD8+ and CD4+ T cells relied on negative isolation, and TEMRA cells underwent FACS enrichment. The CDR3 is 15 residues long. The ends were cut back, 0 bases at V and 5 bases at J, with 11 bases in the middle. Germline-derived CDR1 and CDR2 are SGDLS and YYNGEE. Regarding the study as a whole: Only a relatively small number of individuals were included in the TCR sequencing and HLA analysis.

Sequencing input: CD4+ T cells from PBMCs. J is TRBJ2-2 and V is TRBV9; the D is unclear. The clonotype was recovered from a human donor with multiple sclerosis. The CDR3 region is CASSVALVRTGELFF. In DNA form, the CDR3 reads TGTGCCAGCAGCGTAGCCCTAGTTAGAACCGGGGAGCTGTTTTTT.